This T cell receptor beta chain is drawn from a study of CD8 T cells in Susac syndrome. Reverse transcription of 0.5 to 1 ug RNA was performed with random hexamers. Amplification of TCR beta CDR3 was carried out by immunoSEQ multiplex PCR, which covered 54 Vbeta and 13 Jbeta segments. TCRdb re-derived calls from the immunoSEQ multiplex PCR reads in MiXCR, one entry per CDR3 protein. The sample consists of 95,000 to 150,000 distinct CDR3 sequences, around 94% of them appearing once. The germline V gene encodes CDR1 MNHNY and CDR2 SVGAGI (reference sequence). This CDR3 has 15 residues. Trimming at V came to 8 bases and at J to 5 bases, leaving 12 bases not matched to a gene.

This TCR derives from a human donor with Susac syndrome. The V call is TRBV6-6, the J call TRBJ2-3; the match to TRBD2 covers 8 bases. Sequenced input: CD8+ T cells from PBMCs. CDR3 sequence: CASANGGALRDTQYF. DNA for the CDR3: TGTGCCAGCGCGAACGGGGGGGCCCTCAGAGATACGCAGTATTTT.